This T cell receptor beta chain was found in a study of T cell repertoires in cytomegalovirus infection. As regards this clonotype: The target antigen is unknown.

TCRdb passed the reads through MiXCR, listing each CDR3 protein once. The repertoire has around 750,000 distinct CDR3 sequences, about 30% of them found once; the top ten carry under 15%. The sequence derives from a human donor in good health (CMV status not recorded). Some clones in this sample may be carry-over from other donors' samples. Sequences were derived from cultured CD8+ T cells from PBMCs, sampled from culture after CMV antigen stimulation.

In DNA form, the CDR3 reads TGCGCCAGCAGTGAGTTTCGGTTCTTC. Its translation: CASSEFRFF. V usage is TRBV10-2 and J usage is TRBJ2-1; no definite D call. There are 9 residues in the CDR3. V shed 1 base and J shed 15 bases, with 4 bases lying between them. Germline CDR1 and CDR2: WSHSY and SAAADI.